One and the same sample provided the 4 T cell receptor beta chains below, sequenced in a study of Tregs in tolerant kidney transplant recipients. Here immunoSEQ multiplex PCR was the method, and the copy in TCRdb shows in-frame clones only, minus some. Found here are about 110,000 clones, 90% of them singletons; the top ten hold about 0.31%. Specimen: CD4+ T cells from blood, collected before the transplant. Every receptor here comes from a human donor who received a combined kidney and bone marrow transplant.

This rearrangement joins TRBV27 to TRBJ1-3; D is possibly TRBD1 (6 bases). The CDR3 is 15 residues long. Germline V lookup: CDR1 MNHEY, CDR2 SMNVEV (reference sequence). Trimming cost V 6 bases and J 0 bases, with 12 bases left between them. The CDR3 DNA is TGTGCCAGCAGAACGGGACACAACTCTGGAAACACCATATATTTT. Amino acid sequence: CASRTGHNSGNTIYF.

This CDR3 reads CASGDRAEQYF. Here the CDR3 DNA reads TGTGCCAGTGGGGACAGGGCCGAGCAGTACTTC. The gene calls are TRBV2 and TRBJ2-7, with TRBD1 identical over 9 bases. V lost 9 bases, J lost 6 bases, and 3 bases stayed unmatched. This CDR3 comprises 11 residues. Germline lookup yields CDR1 SNHLY and CDR2 FYNNEI.

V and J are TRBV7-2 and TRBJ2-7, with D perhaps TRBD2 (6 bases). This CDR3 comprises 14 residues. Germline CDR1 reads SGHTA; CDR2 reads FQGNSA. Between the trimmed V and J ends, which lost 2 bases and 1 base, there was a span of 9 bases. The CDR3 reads CASSLYAGSYEQYF. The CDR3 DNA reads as TGTGCCAGCAGCTTATACGCGGGATCCTACGAGCAGTACTTC.

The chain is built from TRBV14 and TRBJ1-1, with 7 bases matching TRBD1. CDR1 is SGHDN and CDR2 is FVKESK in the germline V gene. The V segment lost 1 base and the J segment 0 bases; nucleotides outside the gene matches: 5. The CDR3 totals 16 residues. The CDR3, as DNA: TGTGCCAGCAGCCAAGGGCAGGGGGACTTGAACACTGAAGCTTTCTTT. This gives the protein CASSQGQGDLNTEAFF.